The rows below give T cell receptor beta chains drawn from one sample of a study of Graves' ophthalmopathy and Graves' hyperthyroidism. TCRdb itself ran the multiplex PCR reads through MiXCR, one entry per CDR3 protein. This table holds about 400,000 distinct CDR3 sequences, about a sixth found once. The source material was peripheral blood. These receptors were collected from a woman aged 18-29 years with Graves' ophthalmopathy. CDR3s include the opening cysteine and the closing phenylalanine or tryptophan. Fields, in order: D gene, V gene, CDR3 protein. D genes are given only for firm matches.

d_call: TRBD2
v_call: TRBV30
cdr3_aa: CAWSATSGGETQYF

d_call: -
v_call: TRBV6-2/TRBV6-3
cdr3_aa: CASSYLWATGTTPQHF

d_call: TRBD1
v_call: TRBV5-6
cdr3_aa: CASSLQGAYEQYF

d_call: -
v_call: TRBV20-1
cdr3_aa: CSAREVGQETQYF

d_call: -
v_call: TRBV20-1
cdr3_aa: CSARVWAGNTIYF

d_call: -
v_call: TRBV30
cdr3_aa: CAWSGPVVETQYF

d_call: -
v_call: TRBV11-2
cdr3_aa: CASSLDGRTRGGYTF

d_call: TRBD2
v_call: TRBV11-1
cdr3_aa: CASSSAPSTSGGVEDQETQYF

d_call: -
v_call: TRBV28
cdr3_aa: CATLRVGHEQYF

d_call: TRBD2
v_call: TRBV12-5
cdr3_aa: CASQGGFQETQYF

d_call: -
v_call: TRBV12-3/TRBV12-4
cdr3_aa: CASKIQETQYF

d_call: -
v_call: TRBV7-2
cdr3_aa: CASSGYRRRGTEAFF

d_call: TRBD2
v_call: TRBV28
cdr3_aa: CASSPGLAGLSTDTQYF

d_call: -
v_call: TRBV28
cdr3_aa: CASRRGGNYGYTF

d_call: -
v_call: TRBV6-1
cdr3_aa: CASRTGFYQPQHF

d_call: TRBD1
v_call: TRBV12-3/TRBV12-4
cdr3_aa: CASSSLFGQGSYEQYF

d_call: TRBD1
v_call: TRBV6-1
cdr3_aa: CASSRDSLSPETQYF

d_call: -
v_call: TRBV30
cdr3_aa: CAWRRSGANVLTF

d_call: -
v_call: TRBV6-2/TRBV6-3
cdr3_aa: CASSDRRLGNTIYF

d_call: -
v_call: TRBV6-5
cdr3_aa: CASRYLGGRNTEAFF

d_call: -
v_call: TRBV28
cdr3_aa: CASTLGDTEAFF

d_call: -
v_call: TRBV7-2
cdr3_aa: CASSNGRGWNYEQYF

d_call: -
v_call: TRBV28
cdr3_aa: CASSFVRERQETQYF

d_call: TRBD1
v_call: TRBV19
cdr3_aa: CASQQGTATSPLHF

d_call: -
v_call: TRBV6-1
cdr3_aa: CASSAIQGSSEAFF

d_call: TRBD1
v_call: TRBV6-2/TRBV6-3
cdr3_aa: CASTYGGQGAGYEQYF

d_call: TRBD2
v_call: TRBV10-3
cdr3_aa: CAISHGLAGGKGGNIQYF

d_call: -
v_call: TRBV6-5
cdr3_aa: CASRSQSYEQYF

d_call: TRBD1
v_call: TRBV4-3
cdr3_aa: CASSQADRDIVNEQYF

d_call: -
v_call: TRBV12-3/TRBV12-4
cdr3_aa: CASKPGFNQPQHF

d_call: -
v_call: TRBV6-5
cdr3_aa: CASSLEGPPQPQHF

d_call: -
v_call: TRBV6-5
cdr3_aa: CASSSQGGPYEQYF

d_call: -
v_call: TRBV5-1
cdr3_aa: CASRDPPGTEAFF

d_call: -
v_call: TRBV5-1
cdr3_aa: CASSFQGDYGYTF

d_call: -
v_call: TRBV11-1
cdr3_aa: CASSLPRQGRSYEQYF

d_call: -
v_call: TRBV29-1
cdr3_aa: CSVDLGRPRTQETQYF

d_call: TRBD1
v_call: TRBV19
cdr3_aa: CASSITAGGKNIQYF

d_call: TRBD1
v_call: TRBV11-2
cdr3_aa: CASSRTGGDYEQYF

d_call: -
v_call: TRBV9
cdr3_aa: CASSVGMAKETQYF

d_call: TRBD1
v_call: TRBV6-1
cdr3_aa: CASRVTGINQPQHF

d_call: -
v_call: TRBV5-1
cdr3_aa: CASSRVRTISGANVLTF

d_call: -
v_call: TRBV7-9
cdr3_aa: CASSLGGTPPYEQYF

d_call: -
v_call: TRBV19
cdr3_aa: CASLPLGLPQPQHF

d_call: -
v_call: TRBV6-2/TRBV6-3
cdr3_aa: CASSSGAIGNTIYF

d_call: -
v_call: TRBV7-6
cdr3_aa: CASSLEPAAETQYF

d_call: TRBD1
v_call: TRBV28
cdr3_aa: CASSFERGGGAGQPQHF

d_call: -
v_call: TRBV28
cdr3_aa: CASSTQWGDSGANVLTF

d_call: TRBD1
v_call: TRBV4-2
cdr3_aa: CASSQDQSGQKYEQYF

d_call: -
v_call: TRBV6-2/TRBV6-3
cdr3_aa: CATTRDNSYEQYF

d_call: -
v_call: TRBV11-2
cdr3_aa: CASSLVGILNTEAFF

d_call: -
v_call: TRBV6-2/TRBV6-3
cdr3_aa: CASRRLETQYF

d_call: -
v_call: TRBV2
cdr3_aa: CASSGGQRETQYF

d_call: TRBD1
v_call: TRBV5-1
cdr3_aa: CASSRTGTGTYEQYF

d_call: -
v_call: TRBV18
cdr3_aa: CASCRESANTEAFF

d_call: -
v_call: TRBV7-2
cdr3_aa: CASSLITTVPAEAFF